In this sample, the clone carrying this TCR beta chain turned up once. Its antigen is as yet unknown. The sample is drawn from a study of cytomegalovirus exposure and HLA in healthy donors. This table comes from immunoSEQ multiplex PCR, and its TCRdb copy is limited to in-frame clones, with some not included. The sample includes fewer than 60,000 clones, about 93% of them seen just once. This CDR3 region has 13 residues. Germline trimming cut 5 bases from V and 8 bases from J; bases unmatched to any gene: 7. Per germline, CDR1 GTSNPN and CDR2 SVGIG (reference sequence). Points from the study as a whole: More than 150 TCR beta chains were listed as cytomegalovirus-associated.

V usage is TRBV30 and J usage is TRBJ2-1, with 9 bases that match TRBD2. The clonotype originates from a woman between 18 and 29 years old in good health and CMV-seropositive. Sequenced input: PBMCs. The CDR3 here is CAWGGLAGDEQFF. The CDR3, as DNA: TGTGCCTGGGGGGGACTAGCAGGCGATGAGCAGTTCTTC.